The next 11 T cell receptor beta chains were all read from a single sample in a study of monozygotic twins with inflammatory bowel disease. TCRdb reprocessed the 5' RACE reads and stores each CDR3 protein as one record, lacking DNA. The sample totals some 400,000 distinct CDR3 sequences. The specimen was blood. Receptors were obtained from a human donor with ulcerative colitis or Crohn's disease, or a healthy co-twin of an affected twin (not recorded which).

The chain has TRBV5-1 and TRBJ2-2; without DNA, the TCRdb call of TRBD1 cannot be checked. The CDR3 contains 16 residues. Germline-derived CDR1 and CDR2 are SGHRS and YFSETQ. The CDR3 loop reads CASSPPSGTGTGELFF. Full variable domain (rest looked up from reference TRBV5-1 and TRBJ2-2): KAGVTQTPRYLIKTRGQQVTLSCSPISGHRSVSWYQQTPGQGLQFLFEYFSETQRNKGNFPGRFSGRQFSNSRSEMNVSTLELGDSALYLCASSPPSGTGTGELFFGEGSRLTVL.

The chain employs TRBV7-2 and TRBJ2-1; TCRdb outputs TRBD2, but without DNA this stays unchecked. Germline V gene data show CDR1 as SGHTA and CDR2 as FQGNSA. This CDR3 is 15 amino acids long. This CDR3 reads CASSFRLAGGNEQFF.

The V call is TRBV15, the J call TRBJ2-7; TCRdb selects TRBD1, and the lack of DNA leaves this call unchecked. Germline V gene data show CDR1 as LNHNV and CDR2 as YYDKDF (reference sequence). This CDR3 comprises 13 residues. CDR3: CATSRARVYEQYF.

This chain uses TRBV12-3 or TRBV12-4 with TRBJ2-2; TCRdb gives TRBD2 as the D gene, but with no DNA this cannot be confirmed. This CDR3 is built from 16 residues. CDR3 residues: CASSSRTSGHTGELFF.

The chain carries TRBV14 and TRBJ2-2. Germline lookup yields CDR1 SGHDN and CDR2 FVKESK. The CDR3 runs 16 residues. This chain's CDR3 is CASSPRRTGNTGELFF.

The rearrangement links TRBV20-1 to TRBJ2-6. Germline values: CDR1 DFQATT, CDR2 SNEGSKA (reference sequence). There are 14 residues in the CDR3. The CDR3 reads CSARVGTGANVLTF.

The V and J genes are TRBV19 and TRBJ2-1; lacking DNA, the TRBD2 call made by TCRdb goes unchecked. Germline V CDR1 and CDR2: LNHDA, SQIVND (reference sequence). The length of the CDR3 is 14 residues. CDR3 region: CATRWGTPNGEQFF.

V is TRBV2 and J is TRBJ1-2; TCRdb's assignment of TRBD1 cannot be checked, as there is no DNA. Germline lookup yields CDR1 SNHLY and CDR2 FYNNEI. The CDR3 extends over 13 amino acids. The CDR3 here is CASSVGRVEGYTF. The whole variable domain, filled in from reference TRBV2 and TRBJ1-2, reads EPEVTQTPSHQVTQMGQEVILRCVPISNHLYFYWYRQILGQKVEFLVSFYNNEISEKSEIFDDQFSVERPDGSNFTLKIRSTKLEDSAMYFCASSVGRVEGYTFGSGTRLTVV.

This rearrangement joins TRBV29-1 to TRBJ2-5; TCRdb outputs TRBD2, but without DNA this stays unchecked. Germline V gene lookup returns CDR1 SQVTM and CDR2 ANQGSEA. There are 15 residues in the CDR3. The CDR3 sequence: CSTRRTGPIQETQYF.

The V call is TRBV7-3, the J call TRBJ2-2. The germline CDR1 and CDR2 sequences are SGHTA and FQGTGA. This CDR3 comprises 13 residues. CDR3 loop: CASSLISNGELFF.

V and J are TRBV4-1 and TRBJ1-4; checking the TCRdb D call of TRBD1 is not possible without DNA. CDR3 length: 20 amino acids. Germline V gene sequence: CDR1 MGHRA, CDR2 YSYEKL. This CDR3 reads CASSTTRLHTGDRYNEKLFF.